Sequencing of this T cell receptor beta chain was carried out in a study of blood T cell repertoires in COVID-19. Whole-study context: Donors in the United States, Italy and Spain gave samples during acute or convalescent COVID-19. From T cells, B-cell-depleted T cells, or PBMCs came the material, which was cDNA or gDNA.

The CDR3 extends over 15 amino acids. V lost 3 bases and J lost 4; bases outside the gene matches: 6. The germline gives CDR1 LGHNA, CDR2 YNFKEQ. Per the original methods: The authors estimated nucleated cell counts from reference gene primer amplification. Produced via immunoSEQ multiplex PCR; TCRdb's table is partial and in-frame only. That table supplies the V and J calls and clone size; D and trimming were determined from the DNA. The data hold 70,000 or so clones, with 80% to 90% observed a single time. The sequence was obtained from a man between 60 and 70 years old with acute or convalescent COVID-19. Source material: peripheral blood. The chain is built from TRBV4-2 and TRBJ1-1; TRBD1 matches at 9 bases. This CDR3 reads CASSQVGQGSTEAFF. In DNA form, the CDR3 reads TGTGCCAGCAGCCAGGTGGGACAGGGAAGCACTGAAGCTTTCTTT.